What follows is one T cell receptor (beta chain) and its context. This clone was recorded only once. It has no known antigen specificity. Base qualities are not at hand, and no much larger clone is one base apart. Each collaborating institution followed its own protocols to collect whole blood in K2EDTA tubes. For TCRbeta analysis, collaborator samples were shipped as frozen whole blood, as isolated PBMCs, or as DNA extracted from either sample type. The sample originates from a study of blood T cell repertoires in COVID-19 (dated by TCRdb to 2018 to 2021). Turning to the overall study: The collaborator samples originated in the United States, Italy and Spain and spanned the acute and convalescent phases of COVID-19. The samples were drawn from the first 160 participants of the ongoing ImmuneRACE study and from under 1,500 subjects provided by 6 global collaborators. Sample metadata almost always included a de-identified subject ID, COVID-19 status, age in years and sex. Deeply sampled blood TCRbeta repertoires from subjects exposed to, actively infected with, or recovered from COVID-19 were included in the dataset. Where available, HLA class I and class II types were taken from metadata supplied by the sample provider and were not determined by assay-based typing. The material from the prospective study consisted of cDNA or gDNA derived from T cells, B-cell-depleted T cells, or PBMCs. A freely available public database, intended as a resource for researchers studying the immune response to SARS-CoV-2, is where the repertoires were released.

V ends up 3 bases short and J 1 base short, with an unmatched junction base count of 6. Sequences MDHEN (CDR1) and SYDVKM (CDR2) are obtained from the germline V gene. The CDR3 runs 18 residues from the cysteine to the phenylalanine. Only the CDR3 DNA stays, 54 bases, in frame from base 1. TCRbeta CDR3 regions were amplified from genomic DNA using the immunoSEQ Assay, a bias-controlled multiplex PCR. The published analysis was carried out like this. The number of nucleated cells in each sample was estimated from the amplification of reference gene primers within the assay. To quantify the absolute abundance of each unique TCRbeta CDR3 rearrangement, sequence reads were collapsed and filtered. For each sample, productive Simpson clonality was calculated as the square root of Simpson's diversity index over productive rearrangements. TCRdb carries this immuneACCESS record with in-frame sequences only. Its versions omit some clonotypes, under half of them owing to an unresolved V gene in the studies checked, with the rest unexplained. The V and J calls and clone size come from that table; D and trimming were worked out from the DNA. This sample comprises fewer than 200,000 clones, 80% of them detected only once. The ten largest clones take up around 7% of the sample.

The research as a whole found: The amount of clinical and demographic metadata varied by source and participant and was provided uncurated.

This receptor was obtained from a man between 65 and 85 years old with active or convalescent COVID-19. Sequences were obtained from peripheral blood. The chain employs TRBV28 and TRBJ2-6; 10 bases in the middle match TRBD1. The nucleotide sequence is TGTGCCAGCAGTTTTCTTGACAGGGGGCAATCTGGGGCCAACGTCCTGACTTTC. Translated, it reads CASSFLDRGQSGANVLTF.